This T cell receptor beta chain was observed in a study of graft-versus-host responses after intestinal transplantation. Broader study findings: Investigators detected GvH clones in recipient marrow, with some emerging earlier in ileum or blood. An association linked early post-transplant HvG declines with peak circulating GvH clone levels.

The CDR3 loop spans 14 amino acids. Germline V gene lookup returns CDR1 SGHRS and CDR2 YFSETQ. J lost 4 bases, V lost 1 base, and 2 bases had no gene match. In this sample, this clone turned up once. Its target is not known. Data came from immunoSEQ multiplex PCR; TCRdb stores just in-frame clones and leaves some out. The data show approximately 75,000 clones, nearly 90% seen once. This sequence originates from a human donor who was the organ donor for an intestinal transplant. The V and J genes are TRBV5-1 and TRBJ2-1; TRBD1 agrees at 7 bases. This sample comprised unstimulated CD8+ T cells sorted from spleen or lymph node cells, obtained before transplant. The CDR3 DNA is TGCGCCAGCAGCTTGTTGGGACAGTACAATGAGCAGTTCTTC. Its protein product is CASSLLGQYNEQFF.